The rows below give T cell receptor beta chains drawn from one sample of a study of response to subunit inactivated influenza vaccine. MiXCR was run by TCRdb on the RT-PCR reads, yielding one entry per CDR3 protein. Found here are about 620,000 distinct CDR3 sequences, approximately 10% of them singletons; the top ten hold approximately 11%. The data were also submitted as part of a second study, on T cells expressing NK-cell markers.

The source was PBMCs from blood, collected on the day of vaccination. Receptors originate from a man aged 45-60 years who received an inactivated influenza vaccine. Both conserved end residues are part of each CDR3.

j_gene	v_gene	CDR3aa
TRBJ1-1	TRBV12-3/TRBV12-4	CASSVPRALIGNTEAFF
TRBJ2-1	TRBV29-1	CSVATSGSYNEQFF
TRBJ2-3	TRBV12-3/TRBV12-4	CATSYTDTQYF
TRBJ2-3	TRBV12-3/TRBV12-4	CASSFQDQGTQYF
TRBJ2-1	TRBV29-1	CSVEGLGLEQFF
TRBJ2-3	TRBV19	CASSDGTSGSLRTDTQYF
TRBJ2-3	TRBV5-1	CASSLVPGTSTDTQYF
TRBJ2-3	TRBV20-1	CSAKAPGLTDTQYF
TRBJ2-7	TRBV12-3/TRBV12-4	CASSLTLAGTEQYF
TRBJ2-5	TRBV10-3	CAISTSGGQSETQYF
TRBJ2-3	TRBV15	CATQDRGLADTQYF
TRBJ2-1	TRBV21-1	CASSERTSGSLLNEQFF
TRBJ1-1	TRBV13	CAMSLRGRTEAFF
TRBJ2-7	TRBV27	CASKRRSSYEQYF
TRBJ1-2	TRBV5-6	CASSPTGGTILNYGYTF
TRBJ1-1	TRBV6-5	CASSYWVENTEAFF
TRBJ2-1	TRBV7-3	CASSLTNPDEQFF
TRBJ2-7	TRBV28	CASSFLRGFWQYF
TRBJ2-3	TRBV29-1	CSVRRGLAGGQDTQYF
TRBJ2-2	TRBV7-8	CASSLRTGGGTGELFF
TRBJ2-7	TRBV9	CASSVSNVGEQYF
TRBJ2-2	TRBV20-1	CSARVRKTGELFF
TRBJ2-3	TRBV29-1	CSASYSGGFTDTQYF
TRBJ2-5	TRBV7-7	CASSFLVGGPPEETQYF
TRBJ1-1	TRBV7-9	CASSFPAEAFF
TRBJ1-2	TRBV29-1	CSVAGQSYGYTF
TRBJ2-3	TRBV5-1	CASSPLGDYGWDTQYF
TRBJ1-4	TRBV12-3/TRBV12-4	CASSFGRSNEKLFF
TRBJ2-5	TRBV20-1	CSAKMGGTETQYF
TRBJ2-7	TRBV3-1	CASSYTGNPYEQYF
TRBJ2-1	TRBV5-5	CASSHGTTYNEQFF
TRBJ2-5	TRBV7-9	CASSLLGEGKETQYF
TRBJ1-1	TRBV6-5	CASILDLNTEAFF
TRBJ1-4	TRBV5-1	CASSRDGDEKLFF
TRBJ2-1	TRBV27	CASGGLAGYYNEQFF
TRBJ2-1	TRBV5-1	CASSLGTFRRHLGKFDEQFF
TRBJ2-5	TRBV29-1	CSVAVGQETQYF
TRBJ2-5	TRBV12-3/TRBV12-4	CASSHWGGQETQYF
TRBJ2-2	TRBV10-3	CAISPGLAGGPGTGELFF
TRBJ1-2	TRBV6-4	CASSEAMDRNYGYTF
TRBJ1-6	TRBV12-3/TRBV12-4	CASRSDRGLSPLHF
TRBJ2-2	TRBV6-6	CASTENTGELFF
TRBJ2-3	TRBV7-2	CASSLTSGGGDTQYF
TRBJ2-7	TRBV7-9	CASSLGDRGYEQYF
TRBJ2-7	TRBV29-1	CSVEDGGKYEQYF